This TCR beta chain was captured in a study of identifying expanded T cells in peripheral blood. Measured with immunoSEQ multiplex PCR; TCRdb has only the in-frame clones, and not every one. This repertoire shows some 78,000 clones, roughly 84% found once; its top ten account for about 18%. This clone appeared once. The source of this sequence is a person between 18 and 75 years old in good health. Sequencing was performed on blood.

CDR3 protein: CASSGATGHSSTDTQYF. The CDR3 nucleotides are TGTGCCAGCAGCGGGGCGACAGGACATTCTAGCACAGATACGCAGTATTTT. The rearrangement joins TRBV21-1 to TRBJ2-3; the D call in the table, TRBD1, was not verified against the DNA. TRBV21-1 is reported as a pseudogene. This CDR3 comprises 17 residues.